Listed below are T cell receptor beta chains from one sample, sequenced in a study of T-cell reconstitution after alpha-beta-depleted transplantation in children. TCRdb ran MiXCR on the PCR reads and lists one entry per CDR3 protein. Found here are around 680,000 distinct CDR3 sequences, around 17% of them singletons; the top ten hold approximately 1%. The specimen was PBMCs from the stem cell graft donor, collected from the stem cell graft. The receptors shown here come from a human donor who donated a stem cell graft to a child with acute myeloid leukemia. Each CDR3 is given with its conserved first and last residue. The D gene is left open where the match is weak. Size values are once, few and many counts, or a class for expanded clones, and some rows have none.

d_gene	v_gene	j_gene	abundance	CDR3aa	CDR3nt
.	TRBV5-1	TRBJ1-6	.	CASSLGGAGPVSPLHF	TGCGCCAGCAGCTTGGGGGGGGCAGGGCCAGTTTCACCCCTCCACTTT
.	TRBV7-7	TRBJ2-2	.	CASSRGGGNTGELFF	TGTGCCAGCTCCCGAGGGGGGGGGAACACCGGGGAGCTGTTTTTT
.	TRBV20-1	TRBJ2-7	.	CSARDGHSLAEQYF	TGCAGTGCTCGGGACGGACACTCCCTGGCCGAGCAGTACTTC
.	TRBV15	TRBJ1-2	few	CATSLRDGANYGYTF	TGTGCCACCAGTCTCAGGGACGGGGCTAACTATGGCTACACCTTC
.	TRBV20-1	TRBJ2-5	.	CSARQGQEAQYF	TGCAGTGCTAGACAGGGCCAAGAGGCCCAGTACTTC
.	TRBV15	TRBJ2-3	few	CATSSGGSTDTQYF	TGTGCCACCAGCAGCGGGGGCTCCACAGATACGCAGTATTTT
TRBD2	TRBV20-1	TRBJ2-1	.	CSAVAGGLNQQFF	TGCAGTGCTGTAGCGGGGGGCCTCAATCAGCAGTTCTTC
.	TRBV27	TRBJ2-2	few	CASSQVWSGELFF	TGTGCCAGCAGTCAGGTTTGGTCCGGGGAGCTGTTTTTT
.	TRBV20-1	TRBJ2-1	many	CSARDTGRGEQFF	TGCAGTGCTAGAGATACGGGGAGAGGTGAGCAGTTCTTC
TRBD2	TRBV20-1	TRBJ2-1	many	CSARGAGGIYNEQFF	TGCAGTGCTAGAGGAGCGGGGGGGATTTACAATGAGCAGTTCTTC
.	TRBV5-1	TRBJ2-6	.	CASSLGGVIGANVLTF	TGCGCCAGCAGCTTGGGCGGGGTTATCGGGGCCAACGTCCTGACTTTC
.	TRBV12-3/TRBV12-4	TRBJ2-1	many	CASSRSRDIRIPEQFF	TGTGCCAGCAGCAGAAGCCGGGACATAAGAATACCTGAGCAGTTCTTC
TRBD1	TRBV12-3/TRBV12-4	TRBJ1-5	few	CASSHNPGQGAGQPQHF	TGTGCCAGCAGCCATAATCCGGGACAGGGGGCAGGTCAGCCCCAGCATTTT
TRBD2	TRBV6-5	TRBJ2-7	.	CASSYRTVSSGGEQYF	TGTGCCAGCAGTTACCGGACGGTCTCTAGCGGGGGAGAGCAGTACTTC
TRBD1	TRBV6-6	TRBJ2-7	.	CASTPGQGYEQYF	TGTGCCAGCACTCCGGGACAGGGGTACGAGCAGTACTTC
.	TRBV7-9	TRBJ1-1	.	CASSPIGGPEAFF	TGTGCCAGCAGCCCTATTGGAGGGCCTGAAGCTTTCTTT
.	TRBV28	TRBJ2-1	.	CASGVYRRSLSYNEQFF	TGTGCCAGCGGGGTCTACCGTCGGTCACTCTCCTACAATGAGCAGTTCTTC
.	TRBV11-2	TRBJ2-7	.	CASSFNPYEQYF	TGTGCCAGCAGCTTCAATCCCTACGAGCAGTACTTC
.	TRBV20-1	TRBJ1-5	.	CSAAGARVEMSNQPQHF	TGCAGTGCTGCGGGGGCGCGGGTCGAAATGAGCAATCAGCCCCAGCATTTT
TRBD2	TRBV10-3	TRBJ2-3	.	CAISAGTRSTDTQYF	TGTGCCATCAGTGCCGGGACTAGAAGCACAGATACGCAGTATTTT
.	TRBV7-2	TRBJ2-2	.	CASSSRNRQGTGELFF	TGTGCCAGCAGCTCGCGGAATCGCCAGGGCACCGGGGAGCTGTTTTTT
TRBD1	TRBV10-3	TRBJ2-2	.	CAIQGAGGELFF	TGTGCCATCCAGGGGGCCGGCGGGGAGCTGTTTTTT
TRBD2	TRBV3-1	TRBJ2-1	once	CASSQEERGASYNEQFF	TGTGCCAGCAGCCAAGAGGAGCGGGGGGCGTCCTACAATGAGCAGTTCTTC
TRBD1	TRBV29-1	TRBJ2-2	many	CSARQGTNTGELFF	TGCAGCGCACGACAGGGGACGAACACCGGGGAGCTGTTTTTT
.	TRBV4-2	TRBJ1-2	.	CASSQDNQGGRGYTF	TGTGCCAGCAGCCAAGATAATCAAGGAGGTCGTGGCTACACCTTC
TRBD2	TRBV7-2	TRBJ2-7	.	CASSVAQLLAGGGYEQYF	TGTGCCAGCAGCGTAGCCCAATTACTAGCGGGAGGTGGCTACGAGCAGTACTTC
TRBD2	TRBV3-1	TRBJ2-1	.	CASSQEGSGGLSSYNEQFF	TGTGCCAGCAGCCAAGAGGGTAGCGGGGGGCTTAGCTCCTACAATGAGCAGTTCTTC
TRBD1	TRBV29-1	TRBJ2-7	many	CSVGVIGDSQLYEQYF	TGCAGCGTCGGTGTGATAGGGGACAGCCAACTCTACGAGCAGTACTTC
TRBD1	TRBV27	TRBJ1-6	.	CASTDRAPPGISPLHF	TGTGCCAGCACGGACAGGGCGCCCCCAGGGATTTCACCCCTCCACTTT
TRBD2	TRBV27	TRBJ2-5	many	CASKVTGGPTQYF	TGTGCCAGCAAAGTGACGGGGGGGCCGACCCAGTACTTC